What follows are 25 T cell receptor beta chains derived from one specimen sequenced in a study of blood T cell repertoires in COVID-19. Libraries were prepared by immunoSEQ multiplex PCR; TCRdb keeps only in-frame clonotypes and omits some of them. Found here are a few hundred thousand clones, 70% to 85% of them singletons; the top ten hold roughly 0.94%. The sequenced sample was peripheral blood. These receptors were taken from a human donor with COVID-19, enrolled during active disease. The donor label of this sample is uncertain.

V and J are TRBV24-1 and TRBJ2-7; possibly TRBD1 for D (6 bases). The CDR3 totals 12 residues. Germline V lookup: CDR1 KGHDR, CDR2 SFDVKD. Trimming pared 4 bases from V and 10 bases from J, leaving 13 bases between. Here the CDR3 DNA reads TGTGCCACCAGTGACCCCACAGGGCTACAGTACTTC. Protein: CATSDPTGLQYF.

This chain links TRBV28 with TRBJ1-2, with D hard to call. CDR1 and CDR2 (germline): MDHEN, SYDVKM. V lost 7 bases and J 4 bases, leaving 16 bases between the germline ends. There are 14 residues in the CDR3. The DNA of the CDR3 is TGTGCCAGCACTGGTCTTCGCAACTTCTATGGCTACACCTTC. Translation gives CASTGLRNFYGYTF.

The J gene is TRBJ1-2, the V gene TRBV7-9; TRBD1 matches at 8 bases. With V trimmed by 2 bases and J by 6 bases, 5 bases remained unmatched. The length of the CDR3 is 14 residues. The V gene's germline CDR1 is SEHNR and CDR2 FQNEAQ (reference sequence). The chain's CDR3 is CASSLQTGVDGYTF. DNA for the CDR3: TGTGCCAGCAGCTTACAGACAGGGGTGGATGGCTACACCTTC.

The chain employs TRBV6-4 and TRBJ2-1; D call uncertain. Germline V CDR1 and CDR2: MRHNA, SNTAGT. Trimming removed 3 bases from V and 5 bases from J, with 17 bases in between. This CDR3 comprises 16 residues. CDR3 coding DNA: TGTGCCAGCAGTGAATTCGCCGGCAATACAGACAATGAGCAGTTCTTC. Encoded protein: CASSEFAGNTDNEQFF.

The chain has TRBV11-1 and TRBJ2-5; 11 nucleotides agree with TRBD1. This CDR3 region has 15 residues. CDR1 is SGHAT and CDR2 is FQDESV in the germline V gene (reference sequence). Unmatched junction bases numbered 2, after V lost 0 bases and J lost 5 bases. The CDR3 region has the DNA TGTGCCAGCAGCTTAGCGGACAGGGGGCGGGAGACCCAGTACTTC. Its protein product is CASSLADRGRETQYF.

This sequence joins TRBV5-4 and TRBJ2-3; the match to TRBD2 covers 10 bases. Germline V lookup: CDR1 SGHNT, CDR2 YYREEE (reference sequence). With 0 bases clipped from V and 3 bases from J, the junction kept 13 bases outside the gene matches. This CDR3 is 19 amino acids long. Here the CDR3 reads CASSLGSLKAGGPTDTQYF. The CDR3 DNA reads TGTGCCAGCAGCTTGGGTTCACTTAAAGCGGGAGGGCCAACAGATACGCAGTATTTT. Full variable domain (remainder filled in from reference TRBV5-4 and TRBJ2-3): ETGVTQSPTHLIKTRGQQVTLRCSSQSGHNTVSWYQQALGQGPQFIFQYYREEENGRGNFPPRFSGLQFPNYSSELNVNALELDDSALYLCASSLGSLKAGGPTDTQYFGPGTRLTVL.

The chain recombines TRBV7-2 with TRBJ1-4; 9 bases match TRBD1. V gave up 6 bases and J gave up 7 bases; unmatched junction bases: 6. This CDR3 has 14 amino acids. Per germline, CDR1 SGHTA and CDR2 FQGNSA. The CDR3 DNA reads TGTGCCAGCAGGAAACAGGGGGCGGGTGAAAAACTGTTTTTT. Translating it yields CASRKQGAGEKLFF.

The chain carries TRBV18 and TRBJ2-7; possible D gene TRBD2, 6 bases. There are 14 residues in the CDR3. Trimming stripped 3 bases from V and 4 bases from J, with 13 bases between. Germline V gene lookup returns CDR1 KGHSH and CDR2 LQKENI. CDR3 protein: CASSPRAGGYEQYF. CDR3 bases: TGTGCCAGCTCACCGAGGGCAGGAGGGTACGAGCAGTACTTC.

CDR3: CATWDGGIYGYTF. The CDR3, as DNA: TGTGCCACTTGGGACGGGGGAATCTATGGCTACACCTTC. This chain links TRBV19 with TRBJ1-2, with D maybe TRBD1 (5 bases). CDR1 and CDR2 from the germline V gene are LNHDA and SQIVND (reference sequence). The CDR3 spans 13 residues. V dropped 10 bases and J dropped 4 bases, with 16 bases sitting between them.

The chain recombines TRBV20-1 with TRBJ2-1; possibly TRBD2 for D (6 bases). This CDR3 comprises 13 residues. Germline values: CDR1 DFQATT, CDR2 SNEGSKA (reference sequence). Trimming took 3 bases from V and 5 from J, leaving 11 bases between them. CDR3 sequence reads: CSASRLVNNEQFF. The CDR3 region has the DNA TGCAGTGCTAGTAGACTAGTTAACAATGAGCAGTTCTTC.

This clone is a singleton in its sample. The CDR3, as DNA: TGTGCCAGCAGTCTTGACGGAGGGGAGACCCAGTACTTC. Protein: CASSLDGGETQYF. The genes are TRBV6-4 and TRBJ2-5; TRBD2 is a possible D gene (6 bases). Trimming left V 5 bases short and J 5 bases short, with 12 bases between. This CDR3 contains 13 residues. The germline V gene encodes CDR1 MRHNA and CDR2 SNTAGT.

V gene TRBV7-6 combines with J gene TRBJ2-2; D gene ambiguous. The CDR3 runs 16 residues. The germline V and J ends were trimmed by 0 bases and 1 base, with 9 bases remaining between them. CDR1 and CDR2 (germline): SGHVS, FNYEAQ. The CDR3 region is CASSLARLVNTGELFF. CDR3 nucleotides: TGTGCCAGCAGCTTAGCGCGGCTGGTGAACACCGGGGAGCTGTTTTTT.

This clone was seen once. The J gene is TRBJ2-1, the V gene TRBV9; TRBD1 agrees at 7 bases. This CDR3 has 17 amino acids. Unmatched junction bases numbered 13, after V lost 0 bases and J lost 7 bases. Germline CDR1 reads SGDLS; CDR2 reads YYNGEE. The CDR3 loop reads CASSVDWAGPGGNEQFF. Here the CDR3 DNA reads TGTGCCAGCAGCGTAGATTGGGCGGGTCCAGGGGGAAATGAGCAGTTCTTC.

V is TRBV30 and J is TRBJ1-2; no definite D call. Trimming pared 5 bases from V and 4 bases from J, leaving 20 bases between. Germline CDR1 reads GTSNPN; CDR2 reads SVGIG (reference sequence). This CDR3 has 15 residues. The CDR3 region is CAWETGFTITYGYTF. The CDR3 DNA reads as TGTGCCTGGGAGACTGGGTTTACCATTACCTATGGCTACACCTTC.

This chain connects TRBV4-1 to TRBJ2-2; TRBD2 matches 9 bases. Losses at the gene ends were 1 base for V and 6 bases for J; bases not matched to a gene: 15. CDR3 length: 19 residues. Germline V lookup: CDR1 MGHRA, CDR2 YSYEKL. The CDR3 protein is CASSQVIVLGGRAPGELFF. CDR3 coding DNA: TGCGCCAGCAGCCAAGTCATAGTCCTTGGCGGGAGGGCCCCCGGGGAGCTGTTTTTT.

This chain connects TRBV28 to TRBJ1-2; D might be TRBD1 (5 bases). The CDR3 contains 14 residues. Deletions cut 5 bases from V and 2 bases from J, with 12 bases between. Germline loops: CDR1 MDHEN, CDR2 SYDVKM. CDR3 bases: TGTGCCAGCAGTCCCCTACAGGAGAACTATGGCTACACCTTC. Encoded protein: CASSPLQENYGYTF.

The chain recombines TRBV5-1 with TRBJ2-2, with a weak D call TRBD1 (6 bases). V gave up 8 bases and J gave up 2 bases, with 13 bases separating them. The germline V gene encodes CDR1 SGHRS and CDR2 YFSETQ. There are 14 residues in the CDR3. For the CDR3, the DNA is TGCGCCAGTAATCCCAGGGGTAACACCGGGGAGCTGTTTTTT. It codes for CASNPRGNTGELFF.

The CDR3 is CASSLAAGDHETQYF. The CDR3 DNA follows: TGCGCCAGCAGCTTGGCAGCGGGAGATCATGAGACCCAGTACTTC. The chain couples TRBV5-1 to TRBJ2-5; 8 positions match TRBD2. Per the germline V gene, CDR1 is SGHRS and CDR2 is YFSETQ. Unmatched junction bases numbered 6, after V lost 0 bases and J lost 5 bases. The length of the CDR3 is 15 residues.

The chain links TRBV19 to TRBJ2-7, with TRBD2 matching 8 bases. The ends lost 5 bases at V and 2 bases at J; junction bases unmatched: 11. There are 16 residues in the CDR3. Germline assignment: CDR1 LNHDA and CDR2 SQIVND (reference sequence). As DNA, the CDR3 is TGTGCCAGTAGTTTCCCGGGGGGGACACAAACCTACGAGCAGTACTTC. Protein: CASSFPGGTQTYEQYF.

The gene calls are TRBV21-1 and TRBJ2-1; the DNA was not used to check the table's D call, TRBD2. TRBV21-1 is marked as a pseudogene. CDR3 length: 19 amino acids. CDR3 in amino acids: CASSTGDMGTSVRYNEQFF. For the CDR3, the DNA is TGTGCCAGCAGCACGGGAGATATGGGGACTAGCGTACGCTACAATGAGCAGTTCTTC.

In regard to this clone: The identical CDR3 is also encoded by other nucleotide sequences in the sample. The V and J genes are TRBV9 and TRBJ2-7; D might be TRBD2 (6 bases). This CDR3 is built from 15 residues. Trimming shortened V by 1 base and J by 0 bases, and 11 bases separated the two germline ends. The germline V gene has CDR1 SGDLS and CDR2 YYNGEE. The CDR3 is CASSVLAGPSYEQYF. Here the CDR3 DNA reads TGTGCCAGCAGCGTATTGGCGGGACCCTCCTACGAGCAGTACTTC.

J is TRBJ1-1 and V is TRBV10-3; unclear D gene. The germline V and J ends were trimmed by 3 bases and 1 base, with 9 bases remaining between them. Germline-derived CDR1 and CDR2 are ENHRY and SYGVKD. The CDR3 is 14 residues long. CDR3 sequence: CAISELSGNTEAFF. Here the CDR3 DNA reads TGTGCCATCAGTGAACTTTCCGGGAACACTGAAGCTTTCTTT.

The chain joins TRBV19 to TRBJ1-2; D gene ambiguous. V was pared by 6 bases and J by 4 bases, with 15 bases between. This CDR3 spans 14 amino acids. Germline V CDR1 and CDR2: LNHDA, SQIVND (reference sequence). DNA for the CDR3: TGTGCCAGTAGCTCGTTCGCCGGTGTCTATGGCTACACCTTC. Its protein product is CASSSFAGVYGYTF.

The CDR3 DNA sequence: TGTGCCAGCAGCGGACTAGCGGGAGCCCTCAGGGGGGAGCTGTTTTTT. Protein sequence: CASSGLAGALRGELFF. The chain recombines TRBV5-6 with TRBJ2-2, with 13 positions matching TRBD2. Germline V lookup: CDR1 SGHDT, CDR2 YYEEEE. The CDR3 sequence is 16 residues long. V was clipped by 4 bases and J by 8 bases; unmatched bases: 8.

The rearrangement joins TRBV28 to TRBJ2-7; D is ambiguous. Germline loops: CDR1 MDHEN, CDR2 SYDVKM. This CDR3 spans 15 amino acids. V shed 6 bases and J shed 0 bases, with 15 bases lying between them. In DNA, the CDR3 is TGTGCCAGCAGCCCACGCGGTCTAAGCTCCTACGAGCAGTACTTC. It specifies CASSPRGLSSYEQYF.